This TCR beta chain was sequenced for a study of T cells in Graves' hyperthyroidism and ophthalmopathy. The CDR3 has 17 amino acids. Germline CDR1 and CDR2: LGHDT and YNNKEL (reference sequence). The ends lost 2 bases at V and 4 bases at J; junction bases unmatched: 13. Authors of the study amplified TCR beta CDR3 regions from RNA transcripts. HTBI primers were the set used in a first-round RT-PCR of the TCR CDR3. TCRdb reanalysed the multiplex PCR reads using MiXCR and keeps one entry per CDR3 protein. There are about 59,000 distinct CDR3 sequences in the sample; about 53% occur only once, and 2.5% to 4% lies in the top ten. Disease lasting under 3 months, a NOSPECS grade of at least 4, and a Clinical Activity Score of at least 3 were features of the ophthalmopathy patients. Orbital computed tomography, thyroid ultrasound, serum thyroxine and TRAb, and clinical symptoms together informed the diagnoses. The PBMCs were taken from approximately 11 ml of fresh peripheral blood.

This clonotype was seen ten or more times. This chain connects TRBV3-1 to TRBJ1-1; 7 nucleotides match TRBD1. The sample comprised blood. This clonotype originated in a woman in her fifties or sixties with Graves' ophthalmopathy. The CDR3 reads CASSQRIGGASSTEAFF. In DNA form, the CDR3 reads TGTGCCAGCAGCCAACGTATAGGGGGCGCGAGTAGCACTGAAGCTTTCTTT.